This T cell receptor (beta chain) was retrieved from a study of shared clonotypes between healthy human individuals. The germline CDR1 and CDR2 sequences are ENHRY and SYGVKD. V was pared by 3 bases and J by 0 bases, with 4 bases of the junction left unmatched. The CDR3 loop spans 17 amino acids. For each subset, genomic DNA was distributed in equal portions over several immunoSEQ plates. Each PCR replicate from the sorted subsets contained 150 to 250 ng DNA, which is about 30,000 T cell genomes. Under the authors' procedure: ImmunoSEQ sequences covered only the junction and lacked quality scores; filtering therefore differed. The protocol was immunoSEQ multiplex PCR, while the TCRdb copy is restricted to in-frame clones and leaves out a portion. Clone size and V and J calls were adopted from that table, with D and trimming inferred from the DNA. The data show about 2.3 million clones, over 85% seen once.

Healthy HIV-negative adults with no recent acute infections or vaccinations were recruited as donors. Sequencing was performed on naive CD4+ T cells from PBMCs. As to subset: CD45RA+ positively selected. The TCR originated in a man between 18 and 29 years old in good health. Some clones in this sample may be carry-over from other donors' samples. The V gene is TRBV10-3, the J gene TRBJ2-3, with 12 bases matching TRBD2. The CDR3 DNA follows: TGTGCCATCAGTGACTCGGGGACTAGCGGGAGCACAGATACGCAGTATTTT. It encodes CAISDSGTSGSTDTQYF.